This T cell receptor (beta chain) derives from a study of blood T cell repertoires in COVID-19. Across the study: COVID-19 samples, acute and convalescent, were from the United States, Italy and Spain. The analysed material was cDNA or gDNA that came from T cells, B-cell-depleted T cells, or PBMCs.

Trimming at V came to 2 bases and at J to 2 bases, leaving 8 bases not matched to a gene. The CDR3 sequence is 16 residues long. Germline values: CDR1 SGHRS, CDR2 YFSETQ. Original processing methods: Amplification with reference gene primers provided the estimates of nucleated cell counts. Sequencing used immunoSEQ multiplex PCR; TCRdb keeps in-frame clones, though not all of them. Clone size and V and J calls were adopted from that table, with D and trimming inferred from the DNA. This table has around 140,000 clones, 75% to 85% appearing once. The sequencing sample was made of peripheral blood. The receptor was derived from a man in his 70s who had recovered from COVID-19. This chain connects TRBV5-1 to TRBJ2-3; 7 nucleotides agree with TRBD2. The CDR3 bases are TGCGCCAGCAGCTTAAGCGGGACCTTTACCACAGATACGCAGTATTTT. Translation gives CASSLSGTFTTDTQYF.